A selection of T cell receptor beta chains follows, all from one sample in a study of CXCR3 chemokines and chemotherapy response in bladder cancer. A single record per CDR3 protein comes from TCRdb applying MiXCR to the PCR reads. The table has just over 3,000 distinct CDR3 sequences, 17% seen once; the top ten hold less than 25%. The biological material was taken from a patient whose treatment included neoadjuvant chemotherapy. All receptors come from a human donor with bladder cancer that did not respond to neoadjuvant chemotherapy. CDR3s include the opening cysteine and the closing phenylalanine or tryptophan. D genes are given only for firm matches. Where a row states a size, it is once, few, many or the class of an expanded clone; other rows omit it.

clone_size	d_call	j_call	v_call	cdr3_nt	cdr3_aa
medium-sized	NA	TRBJ2-1	TRBV12-3/TRBV12-4	TGTGCCAGCAGTTCGGGTGCGGGGAAGAGCTCCTACAATGAGCAGTTCTTC	CASSSGAGKSSYNEQFF
few	TRBD2	TRBJ2-3	TRBV6-1	TGTGCCAGCCTAGACCAGGGCGGGGGGGCAACAGATACGCAGTATTTT	CASLDQGGGATDTQYF
NA	NA	TRBJ2-4	TRBV7-2	NA	CASSLDPVTMATPSVRGPKNIQYF
many	NA	TRBJ2-7	TRBV12-3/TRBV12-4	TGTGCCAGCGGGTCGCTGTACGAGCAGTACTTC	CASGSLYEQYF
many	TRBD2	TRBJ2-7	TRBV20-1	TGCAGTGCAATCAGCGGGGGGGAATACGAGCAGTACTTC	CSAISGGEYEQYF
medium-sized	TRBD1	TRBJ1-1	TRBV6-5	TGTGCCAGCAGACTCGACAGGGGCACTGAAGCTTTCTTT	CASRLDRGTEAFF
many	NA	TRBJ2-3	TRBV28	TGTGCCAGCAGAGGATCAACAGGGTCCACAGATACGCAGTATTTT	CASRGSTGSTDTQYF
many	TRBD1	TRBJ1-3	TRBV5-4	TGTGCCAGCAGTCGTCAGCAGGGGGCGAAGGGAAACACCATATATTTT	CASSRQQGAKGNTIYF
many	TRBD2	TRBJ2-1	TRBV12-3/TRBV12-4	TGTGCCAGCAGCCCTAGCGGGGGGGGGAATGAGCAGTTCTTC	CASSPSGGGNEQFF
many	TRBD1	TRBJ1-2	TRBV12-3/TRBV12-4	TGTGCCAGCAGGGGGACAGGGGGTAACTATGGCTACACCTTC	CASRGTGGNYGYTF
many	TRBD1	TRBJ1-2	TRBV12-3/TRBV12-4	TGTGCCAGCAGTCCCTCCTCGACAGGGGGGGACTATGGCTACACCTTC	CASSPSSTGGDYGYTF
many	NA	TRBJ2-1	TRBV28	TGTGCCAGCAGAACTGTCTGGGGAGGAGAGCAGTTCTTC	CASRTVWGGEQFF
medium-sized	NA	TRBJ2-5	TRBV7-2	TGTGCCAGCAGCCCCTATCAGACCGCCCATCAAGAGACCCAGTACTTC	CASSPYQTAHQETQYF
medium-sized	NA	TRBJ1-1	TRBV7-9	TGTGCCAGCAGCCCGGCGGCCAGGGCGTCTGAAGCTTTCTTT	CASSPAARASEAFF
NA	NA	TRBJ2-2	TRBV4-1	TGCGCCAGCAGCCCCGCGGGGGCTAACACCGGGGAGCTGTTTTTT	CASSPAGANTGELFF